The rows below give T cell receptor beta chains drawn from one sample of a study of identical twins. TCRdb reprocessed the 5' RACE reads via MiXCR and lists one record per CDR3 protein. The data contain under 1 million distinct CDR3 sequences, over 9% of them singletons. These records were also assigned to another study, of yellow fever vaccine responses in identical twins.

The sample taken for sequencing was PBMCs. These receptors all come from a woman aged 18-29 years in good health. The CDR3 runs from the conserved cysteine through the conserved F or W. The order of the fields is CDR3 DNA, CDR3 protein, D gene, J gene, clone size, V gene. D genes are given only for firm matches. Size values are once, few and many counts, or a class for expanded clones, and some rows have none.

DNA: TGTGCCAGCAGTGACTTAAACAGGGGTACGGGCTACACCTTC; CDR3: CASSDLNRGTGYTF; D: TRBD1; J: TRBJ1-2; size: few; V: TRBV12-3/TRBV12-4
DNA: TGCGCCAGCAGCCTACGACAGAACACAGATACGCAGTATTTT; CDR3: CASSLRQNTDTQYF; D: .; J: TRBJ2-3; size: many; V: TRBV5-1
DNA: TGCAGTGCTAGGGGGGGGCTTGGCGAGCAGTACTTC; CDR3: CSARGGLGEQYF; D: .; J: TRBJ2-7; size: .; V: TRBV20-1
DNA: TGCGCCAGCAGCCAAGGGGTTTCGGAAACGCAGTATTTT; CDR3: CASSQGVSETQYF; D: .; J: TRBJ2-3; size: few; V: TRBV4-1
DNA: TGTGCCAGCAGAAGGAGAGAACCATATGGCTACACCTTC; CDR3: CASRRREPYGYTF; D: .; J: TRBJ1-2; size: once; V: TRBV2
DNA: TGTGCCAGCAGTGACGGACTAGCGGGAGAGTGGGCAAACTACGAGCAGTACTTC; CDR3: CASSDGLAGEWANYEQYF; D: TRBD2; J: TRBJ2-7; size: few; V: TRBV6-2/TRBV6-3
DNA: TGTGCCAGCAGTTATGCAGGGTCAACGCTTTTT; CDR3: CASSYAGSTLF; D: .; J: TRBJ2-2; size: few; V: TRBV6-6
DNA: TGTGCCAGCAGTGCCCTCACTGAAGCTTTCTTT; CDR3: CASSALTEAFF; D: .; J: TRBJ1-1; size: .; V: TRBV25-1
DNA: TGTGCCAGCAGCGAGTCCGGGACATTACCCGCCTACACCTTC; CDR3: CASSESGTLPAYTF; D: .; J: TRBJ1-2; size: .; V: TRBV2
DNA: TGTGCCAGCAGCTGGTTTGCGGGTAGCGAGCAGTTCTTC; CDR3: CASSWFAGSEQFF; D: .; J: TRBJ2-1; size: few; V: TRBV5-6
DNA: TGTGCCAGTAGTACGGTCTTTGAGCAGTTCTTC; CDR3: CASSTVFEQFF; D: .; J: TRBJ2-1; size: .; V: TRBV19
DNA: TGTGCCAGCAGCCAGACGGCAGCAGGGACCCAGTACTTC; CDR3: CASSQTAAGTQYF; D: .; J: TRBJ2-5; size: many; V: TRBV12-3/TRBV12-4
DNA: TGCGCCAGCAGCAATCTAGGCACCGGGGAGCTGTTTTTT; CDR3: CASSNLGTGELFF; D: .; J: TRBJ2-2; size: .; V: TRBV5-1
DNA: TGTGCCACCAGTGATTTTCAGGGTGATGAGCAGTTCTTC; CDR3: CATSDFQGDEQFF; D: .; J: TRBJ2-1; size: .; V: TRBV24-1
DNA: TGTGCCAGCAGCCTTCTGAAGAGGGAGACCCAGTACTTC; CDR3: CASSLLKRETQYF; D: .; J: TRBJ2-5; size: .; V: TRBV3-1
DNA: TGTGCCAGCAGCAATAGAGCCTCCAAGGGGGACAGTTTAATAGACTCCTACAATGAGCAGTTCTTC; CDR3: CASSNRASKGDSLIDSYNEQFF; D: TRBD1; J: TRBJ2-1; size: .; V: TRBV7-2
DNA: TGTGCTAGTGTCAATATTCAGGGTTTAGGCTCGGATACGCAGTATTTT; CDR3: CASVNIQGLGSDTQYF; D: .; J: TRBJ2-3; size: few; V: TRBV12-5
DNA: TGCGCCAGCAGCCTGACTAGAGAGACCCAGTACTTC; CDR3: CASSLTRETQYF; D: .; J: TRBJ2-5; size: many; V: TRBV5-1
DNA: TGTGCCAGCAGTTTAGCAGGGGGCGGTGAAGCTTTCTTT; CDR3: CASSLAGGGEAFF; D: TRBD1; J: TRBJ1-1; size: .; V: TRBV12-3/TRBV12-4
DNA: TGTGCCAGCAGCCAACTGGGTCGGGACCCCTACACAGATACGCAGTATTTT; CDR3: CASSQLGRDPYTDTQYF; D: .; J: TRBJ2-3; size: few; V: TRBV3-1
DNA: TGTGCCAGCAGCACACTGGGGGGCTATGAGCAGTTCTTC; CDR3: CASSTLGGYEQFF; D: .; J: TRBJ2-1; size: .; V: TRBV3-1
DNA: TGTGCCAGCATCGGACAGCTGAACACTGAAGCTTTCTTT; CDR3: CASIGQLNTEAFF; D: .; J: TRBJ1-1; size: few; V: TRBV6-6
DNA: TGTGCCAGCAGCTTTCCCCGGGGCGAGCAGTTCTTC; CDR3: CASSFPRGEQFF; D: .; J: TRBJ2-1; size: .; V: TRBV7-9
DNA: TGTGCCAGCAGTTCGCAGGCCATGAACACTGAAGCTTTCTTT; CDR3: CASSSQAMNTEAFF; D: .; J: TRBJ1-1; size: many; V: TRBV12-3/TRBV12-4
DNA: TGTGCCAGCAGTTTTTACACAGGGGGCAATGAGCAGTTCTTC; CDR3: CASSFYTGGNEQFF; D: TRBD1; J: TRBJ2-1; size: few; V: TRBV28
DNA: TGTGCCAGCAGTTCGGGATGGACTAGCGGATACAATGAGCAGTTCTTC; CDR3: CASSSGWTSGYNEQFF; D: TRBD2; J: TRBJ2-1; size: few; V: TRBV7-8
DNA: TGCGCCAGCAGCCTCACCCGGGGGACGAATACGCAGTATTTT; CDR3: CASSLTRGTNTQYF; D: .; J: TRBJ2-3; size: .; V: TRBV5-1
DNA: TGTGCCAGCAGCTTAGAAGGATGGGACATCCAGCATTTT; CDR3: CASSLEGWDIQHF; D: .; J: TRBJ1-5; size: few; V: TRBV11-2
DNA: TGCGCCAGCAGTGAGTCGGGCAGGGATGGTGGCTACACCTTC; CDR3: CASSESGRDGGYTF; D: .; J: TRBJ1-2; size: few; V: TRBV10-2
DNA: TGTGCCAGCAGCCAGAGCGGAGCTTTCTACGAGCAGTACTTC; CDR3: CASSQSGAFYEQYF; D: .; J: TRBJ2-7; size: .; V: TRBV3-1
DNA: TGTGCCAGCAGCCATAACACAGGGACACCCGGGGAGCTGTTTTTT; CDR3: CASSHNTGTPGELFF; D: .; J: TRBJ2-2; size: .; V: TRBV3-1
DNA: TGCAGTGCTAGAGATGTACGGGAGGGCGAGCAGTTCTTC; CDR3: CSARDVREGEQFF; D: TRBD2; J: TRBJ2-1; size: few; V: TRBV20-1
DNA: TGCAGTGCCCCCACCCCCACTATCCAAGAGACCCAGTACTTC; CDR3: CSAPTPTIQETQYF; D: .; J: TRBJ2-5; size: .; V: TRBV20-1
DNA: TGTGCCATCAGTACAACCGACAGGGGGAACACTGAAGCTTTCTTT; CDR3: CAISTTDRGNTEAFF; D: TRBD1; J: TRBJ1-1; size: few; V: TRBV10-3
DNA: TGTGCCACCAGTGATTTAGAAGAGACAGGGGGGATCAATGAGCAGTTCTTC; CDR3: CATSDLEETGGINEQFF; D: TRBD1; J: TRBJ2-1; size: few; V: TRBV24-1
DNA: TGCGCCAGCAGCTTGGGCGACAGGGGAGTAACTTACTCACCCCTCCACTTT; CDR3: CASSLGDRGVTYSPLHF; D: TRBD1; J: TRBJ1-6; size: .; V: TRBV5-1
DNA: TGTGCCAGCAGTTTGTTAGTGTTGGGCAATCAGCCCCAGCATTTT; CDR3: CASSLLVLGNQPQHF; D: .; J: TRBJ1-5; size: few; V: TRBV28
DNA: TGCGCCAGCAATGGACAGGGGTCAGATACGCAGTATTTT; CDR3: CASNGQGSDTQYF; D: TRBD1; J: TRBJ2-3; size: .; V: TRBV5-1
DNA: TGTGCCAGCAGCCCCCAGCGGGGGGGCGGCACCTACAATGAGCAGTTCTTC; CDR3: CASSPQRGGGTYNEQFF; D: TRBD2; J: TRBJ2-1; size: .; V: TRBV7-8